The following is a TCR beta chain sequence with its context. Its antigen is unidentified. The sample originates from a study of cytomegalovirus exposure and HLA in healthy donors. Regarding the study as a whole: HLA alleles showed associations with some 17,000 TCR beta sequences in a later analysis, at a 0.05 false discovery rate. Rare TCR sequences predominated, though certain public TCRs were found in many donors.

Germline V gene sequence: CDR1 SGHDT, CDR2 YYEEEE. Trimming shortened V by 4 bases and J by 3 bases, and 13 bases separated the two germline ends. The CDR3 has 15 residues. PCR employed 60 Vbeta and 13 Jbeta primers. Generated by immunoSEQ multiplex PCR, the TCRdb table keeps only in-frame clones and is missing some. Of roughly 120,000 clones listed, about 74% are singletons. The chain recombines TRBV5-6 with TRBJ2-2; no reliable D call. The clonotype comes from a woman aged 50 to 65 in good health and CMV-seropositive. The sample comprised PBMCs. The CDR3 sequence: CASSPDVTDTGELFF. The DNA for the CDR3 is TGTGCCAGCAGCCCGGATGTCACAGACACCGGGGAGCTGTTTTTT.